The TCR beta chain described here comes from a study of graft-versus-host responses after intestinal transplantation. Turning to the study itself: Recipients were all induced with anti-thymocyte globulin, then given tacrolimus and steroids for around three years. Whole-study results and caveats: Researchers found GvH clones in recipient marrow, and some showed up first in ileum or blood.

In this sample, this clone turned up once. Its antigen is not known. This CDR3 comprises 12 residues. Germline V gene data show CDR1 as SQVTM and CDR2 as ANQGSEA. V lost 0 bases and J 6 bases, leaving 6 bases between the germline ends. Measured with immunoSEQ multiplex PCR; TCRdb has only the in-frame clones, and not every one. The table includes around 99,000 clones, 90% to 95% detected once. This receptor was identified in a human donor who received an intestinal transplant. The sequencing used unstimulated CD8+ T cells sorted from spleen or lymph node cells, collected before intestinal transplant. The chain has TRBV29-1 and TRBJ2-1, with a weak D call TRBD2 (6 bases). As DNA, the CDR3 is TGCAGCGTTGAAGAGGAGGGCAATGAGCAGTTCTTC. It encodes CSVEEEGNEQFF.